The 14 T cell receptor beta chains below come from one sample, sequenced in a study of cytomegalovirus exposure and HLA in healthy donors. The PCR ran on 60 Vbeta and 13 Jbeta primers. The table came from immunoSEQ multiplex PCR; TCRdb's copy has only in-frame clones and leaves some out. This sample has 150,000 to 200,000 clones; 84% occur once, and the top ten carry less than 2%. Sequences were obtained from PBMCs. These receptors came from a man in his late teens or twenties in good health and CMV-seronegative.

The chain combines TRBV7-3 with TRBJ2-4; 10 bases are a match to TRBD2. CDR1 SGHTA and CDR2 FQGTGA come from the germline V gene. The CDR3 consists of 14 residues. J was trimmed by 8 bases and V by 2 bases; bases with no gene match: 3. The chain's CDR3 is CASSLLAGADIQYF. CDR3 DNA sequence: TGTGCCAGCAGCTTACTAGCGGGAGCGGACATTCAGTACTTC.

This chain joins TRBV5-8 and TRBJ2-3, with D perhaps TRBD2 (6 bases). Germline V CDR1 and CDR2: SGHTS, YDEGEE. The CDR3 loop spans 17 amino acids. Trimming left V 2 bases short and J 2 bases short, with 18 bases between. CDR3 DNA: TGTGCCAGCAGCTTTGTTGGAGGGGTTGTTCCCACAGATACGCAGTATTTT. Translating it yields CASSFVGGVVPTDTQYF.

This rearrangement joins TRBV28 to TRBJ1-2; no firm D call. The CDR3 is 15 amino acids. Germline CDR1 is MDHEN and CDR2 is SYDVKM. Deletions cut 4 bases from V and 4 bases from J, with 16 bases between. The CDR3: CASSSPRQVGYGYTF. The CDR3 DNA is TGTGCCAGCAGTTCCCCTAGGCAAGTCGGCTATGGCTACACCTTC.

V gene TRBV5-4 combines with J gene TRBJ2-4; 7 bases fit TRBD1. CDR3 size: 17 residues. The trim removed 4 bases at V and 9 bases at J, leaving 19 bases unmatched. Germline V gene sequence: CDR1 SGHNT, CDR2 YYREEE (reference sequence). The CDR3 reads CASSPGTEIALGSIQYF. In DNA, the CDR3 is TGTGCCAGCAGCCCCGGGACAGAAATAGCTCTCGGTTCCATTCAGTACTTC.

The V call is TRBV27, the J call TRBJ2-5; 8 bases map to TRBD1. The end of the DNA aligns better with TRBJ2-7, so the J call may be wrong. This CDR3 spans 15 amino acids. Germline V lookup: CDR1 MNHEY, CDR2 SMNVEV (reference sequence). In nucleotides, the CDR3 is TGTGCCAGCAGGTCGGACAGGGTGGAAACTTACGAGCAGTACTTC. Translating it yields CASRSDRVETYEQYF.

This clone was seen only once. The J gene is TRBJ2-5, the V gene TRBV5-1; D not resolved. This CDR3 comprises 19 residues. V lost 4 bases and J lost 1, with 26 bases in between. Per germline, CDR1 SGHRS and CDR2 YFSETQ. The CDR3 protein is CASSPNSTDFYDGQETQYF. The CDR3 bases are TGCGCCAGCAGCCCCAACTCAACTGACTTTTACGACGGCCAAGAGACCCAGTACTTC.

This clone was picked up one time. The chain combines TRBV4-1 with TRBJ2-2; the match to TRBD2 covers 10 bases. The CDR3 has 17 residues. J gave up 5 bases and V 1 base, and 7 bases lay outside the gene matches. Germline CDR1 and CDR2: MGHRA and YSYEKL. As DNA, the CDR3 is TGCGCCAGCAGCCAAGGGAGCGGGGGGGCGCGTACCGGGGAGCTGTTTTTT. This translates into CASSQGSGGARTGELFF.

This clone was counted a single time. The V and J genes are TRBV29-1 and TRBJ1-2, with D hard to call. This CDR3 has 12 amino acids. CDR1 is SQVTM and CDR2 is ANQGSEA in the germline V gene. Between the trimmed V and J ends, which lost 5 bases and 8 bases, there was a span of 15 bases. The CDR3 loop is CSVRTPDGGYTF. The CDR3 DNA is TGCAGCGTTCGGACTCCCGATGGAGGCTACACCTTC.

The chain recombines TRBV19 with TRBJ2-2, with 8 bases matching TRBD1. The CDR3 length is 16 residues. The trim removed 4 bases at V and 7 bases at J, leaving 11 bases unmatched. Germline CDR1 and CDR2: LNHDA and SQIVND (reference sequence). The CDR3 nucleotides read TGTGCCAGTAGTAAACTCGGGACAGGTTGGGGCGGGGAGCTGTTTTTT. Protein: CASSKLGTGWGGELFF.

The chain combines TRBV2 with TRBJ1-2; 8 bases are shared with TRBD1. Looked up from germline, CDR1 is SNHLY and CDR2 is FYNNEI. V trimming: 4 bases; J trimming: 6 bases; junction bases outside the gene matches: 4. The CDR3 spans 13 residues. The CDR3, as DNA: TGTGCCAGCAGTGGCAGGGGGCTGGATGGCTACACCTTC. It translates to CASSGRGLDGYTF. Full variable domain (rest looked up from reference TRBV2 and TRBJ1-2): EPEVTQTPSHQVTQMGQEVILRCVPISNHLYFYWYRQILGQKVEFLVSFYNNEISEKSEIFDDQFSVERPDGSNFTLKIRSTKLEDSAMYFCASSGRGLDGYTFGSGTRLTVV.

This clone is a singleton in its sample. This sequence joins TRBV19 and TRBJ2-3; 10 bases are a match to TRBD2. The CDR3 extends over 16 amino acids. V lost 6 bases and J lost 4; bases outside the gene matches: 10. Looked up from germline, CDR1 is LNHDA and CDR2 is SQIVND (reference sequence). The CDR3: CASRERSGGAADTQYF. The CDR3 DNA is TGTGCCAGTAGAGAGAGGAGCGGGGGGGCCGCAGATACGCAGTATTTT.

The chain recombines TRBV7-9 with TRBJ1-2; 9 positions agree with TRBD1. The trim removed 2 bases at V and 7 bases at J, leaving 2 bases unmatched. This CDR3 is built from 13 residues. In germline, CDR1 is SEHNR, CDR2 FQNEAQ (reference sequence). The CDR3 nucleotides read TGTGCCAGCAGCTTAACAGGGGGCGGTGGCTACACCTTC. This translates into CASSLTGGGGYTF.

The chain links TRBV28 to TRBJ1-4; 9 bases map to TRBD1. This CDR3 region has 13 residues. Germline-derived CDR1 and CDR2 are MDHEN and SYDVKM. J gave up 7 bases and V 11 bases, and 8 bases lay outside the gene matches. The CDR3 spells CASTGGSGEKLFF. Here the CDR3 DNA reads TGTGCCTCCACAGGGGGCTCGGGTGAAAAACTGTTTTTT.

The rearrangement uses TRBV27 and TRBJ2-1, with 8 positions matching TRBD1. The CDR3 loop spans 14 amino acids. CDR1 is MNHEY and CDR2 is SMNVEV in the germline V gene (reference sequence). V was pared by 7 bases and J by 4 bases, with 6 bases of the junction left unmatched. Here the CDR3 reads CASTTGDRYNEQFF. CDR3 nucleotides: TGTGCCAGCACCACCGGGGACAGGTACAATGAGCAGTTCTTC.